This is a list of T cell receptor beta chains from one sample in a study of OX40 agonist ivuxolimab in advanced cancers. Here immunoSEQ multiplex PCR was the method, and the copy in TCRdb shows in-frame clones only, minus some. Among about 11,000 clones listed, more than 60% were seen once. The material sequenced was CD4+ or CD8+ T cells sorted from blood, taken in a trial of the OX40 agonist ivuxolimab. All receptors come from an adult with an advanced solid tumor such as melanoma, head and neck, liver or kidney cancer. Both conserved end residues are part of each CDR3. The order of the fields is CDR3 protein, CDR3 DNA, clone size, D gene, J gene, V gene. The D gene is left open where the match is weak. Not all rows give a size; the values are once, few, many and, for expanded clones, a class.

CDR3 protein: CAGSYRPPSNTGELFF; CDR3 DNA: TGTGCCGGCAGTTACCGCCCACCTTCGAACACCGGGGAGCTGTTTTTT; clone size: NA; D gene: NA; J gene: TRBJ2-2; V gene: TRBV6-5
CDR3 protein: CASSYIQGSSGNTIYF; CDR3 DNA: TGTGCCAGCAGCTATATACAGGGGAGCTCTGGAAACACCATATATTTT; clone size: NA; D gene: TRBD1; J gene: TRBJ1-3; V gene: TRBV7-8
CDR3 protein: CASSPSSYSYNEQFF; CDR3 DNA: TGTGCCAGCAGTCCTAGCAGTTACTCCTACAATGAGCAGTTCTTC; clone size: once; D gene: NA; J gene: TRBJ2-1; V gene: TRBV27
CDR3 protein: CASSQVAMNTEAFF; CDR3 DNA: TGCGCCAGCAGCCAAGTGGCGATGAACACTGAAGCTTTCTTT; clone size: NA; D gene: NA; J gene: TRBJ1-1; V gene: TRBV4-3
CDR3 protein: CASRKTGQETQYF; CDR3 DNA: TGTGCCAGCAGAAAGACGGGGCAAGAGACCCAGTACTTC; clone size: NA; D gene: NA; J gene: TRBJ2-5; V gene: TRBV14
CDR3 protein: CASGRDSGGQETQYF; CDR3 DNA: TGTGCCAGCGGTAGGGATAGCGGGGGGCAAGAGACCCAGTACTTC; clone size: NA; D gene: TRBD2; J gene: TRBJ2-5; V gene: TRBV6-1
CDR3 protein: CASSPRTDSGNTIYF; CDR3 DNA: TGTGCCAGCAGCCCCCGGACGGACTCTGGAAACACCATATATTTT; clone size: NA; D gene: NA; J gene: TRBJ1-3; V gene: TRBV7-9
CDR3 protein: CASRTGRTSTDTQYF; CDR3 DNA: TGTGCCAGCCGAACCGGACGAACTAGCACAGATACGCAGTATTTT; clone size: NA; D gene: NA; J gene: TRBJ2-3; V gene: TRBV6-5
CDR3 protein: CASSDSGATGELFF; CDR3 DNA: TGTGCCAGCAGTGACTCGGGGGCCACCGGGGAGCTGTTTTTT; clone size: once; D gene: NA; J gene: TRBJ2-2; V gene: TRBV6-4
CDR3 protein: CASSLLGQGANYGYTF; CDR3 DNA: TGTGCCAGCAGCCTTCTCGGACAGGGAGCTAACTATGGCTACACCTTC; clone size: NA; D gene: TRBD1; J gene: TRBJ1-2; V gene: TRBV14
CDR3 protein: CASSSQGQEETQYF; CDR3 DNA: TGTGCCAGCAGCTCACAGGGGCAGGAAGAGACCCAGTACTTC; clone size: medium-sized; D gene: TRBD1; J gene: TRBJ2-5; V gene: TRBV5-6
CDR3 protein: CASSPRDRGDYEQYF; CDR3 DNA: TGTGCCAGCAGCCCGAGGGACAGGGGAGACTACGAGCAGTACTTC; clone size: NA; D gene: TRBD1; J gene: TRBJ2-7; V gene: TRBV14
CDR3 protein: CASRRGPSSYNEQFF; CDR3 DNA: TGTGCCAGCAGGAGGGGCCCCAGCTCCTACAATGAGCAGTTCTTC; clone size: NA; D gene: NA; J gene: TRBJ2-1; V gene: TRBV7-3
CDR3 protein: CASGLGGEQYF; CDR3 DNA: TGTGCCAGCGGGTTGGGAGGCGAGCAGTACTTC; clone size: NA; D gene: NA; J gene: TRBJ2-7; V gene: TRBV6-5
CDR3 protein: CASSPAGRTVLDGYTF; CDR3 DNA: TGCGCCAGCAGCCCCGCCGGGCGCACCGTTTTGGATGGCTACACCTTC; clone size: NA; D gene: NA; J gene: TRBJ1-2; V gene: TRBV5-1
CDR3 protein: CASSSRRGVYGYTF; CDR3 DNA: TGTGCCAGTAGTTCCCGGAGGGGGGTATATGGCTACACCTTC; clone size: NA; D gene: NA; J gene: TRBJ1-2; V gene: TRBV19
CDR3 protein: CASWVNNEQFF; CDR3 DNA: TGTGCCAGCTGGGTCAACAATGAGCAGTTCTTC; clone size: NA; D gene: NA; J gene: TRBJ2-1; V gene: TRBV6-5
CDR3 protein: CASSSMTLGEQYF; CDR3 DNA: TGTGCCAGCAGTTCAATGACACTAGGGGAGCAGTACTTC; clone size: NA; D gene: NA; J gene: TRBJ2-7; V gene: TRBV28
CDR3 protein: CATSRVGTGARNEKLFF; CDR3 DNA: TGTGCCACCAGCAGAGTAGGGACAGGGGCCCGGAATGAAAAACTGTTTTTT; clone size: NA; D gene: TRBD1; J gene: TRBJ1-4; V gene: TRBV15
CDR3 protein: CASSAQTGGRYYEQYF; CDR3 DNA: TGTGCCAGCAGTGCGCAAACAGGGGGCCGTTACTACGAGCAGTACTTC; clone size: NA; D gene: TRBD1; J gene: TRBJ2-7; V gene: TRBV27
CDR3 protein: CASSVGQENTEAFF; CDR3 DNA: TGTGCCAGCAGTGTCGGACAGGAGAACACTGAAGCTTTCTTT; clone size: NA; D gene: TRBD1; J gene: TRBJ1-1; V gene: TRBV6-1
CDR3 protein: CASSDSTSGSNEQFF; CDR3 DNA: TGTGCCAGCAGTGACTCGACTAGCGGGAGCAATGAGCAGTTCTTC; clone size: few; D gene: TRBD2; J gene: TRBJ2-1; V gene: TRBV6-4
CDR3 protein: CASSLAQNTEAFF; CDR3 DNA: TGCGCCAGCAGCTTGGCGCAGAACACTGAAGCTTTCTTT; clone size: NA; D gene: NA; J gene: TRBJ1-1; V gene: TRBV5-1
CDR3 protein: CASAPRVSGQPQHF; CDR3 DNA: TGTGCCAGCGCCCCCCGGGTTTCGGGTCAGCCCCAGCATTTT; clone size: few; D gene: NA; J gene: TRBJ1-5; V gene: TRBV6-1
CDR3 protein: CASSPLGFNQPQHF; CDR3 DNA: TGTGCCAGCTCACCACTGGGGTTCAATCAGCCCCAGCATTTT; clone size: NA; D gene: NA; J gene: TRBJ1-5; V gene: TRBV18
CDR3 protein: CASSEGKLEAFF; CDR3 DNA: TGTGCCAGTAGTGAGGGTAAGCTAGAAGCTTTCTTT; clone size: few; D gene: NA; J gene: TRBJ1-1; V gene: TRBV19
CDR3 protein: CASSLPGRRGGKRSQFF; CDR3 DNA: TGTGCCAGCTCGCTCCCGGGGCGGAGGGGGGGTAAGCGGTCGCAGTTCTTC; clone size: NA; D gene: NA; J gene: TRBJ2-1; V gene: TRBV21-1
CDR3 protein: CASSIEGPGDTQYF; CDR3 DNA: TGTGCCAGTAGTATAGAGGGGCCGGGTGATACGCAGTATTTT; clone size: NA; D gene: NA; J gene: TRBJ2-3; V gene: TRBV19
CDR3 protein: CASSLVGGSDTQYF; CDR3 DNA: TGTGCCAGCAGTTTGGTGGGTGGATCAGATACGCAGTATTTT; clone size: NA; D gene: NA; J gene: TRBJ2-3; V gene: TRBV27
CDR3 protein: CAWSVAPGDIYQPQHF; CDR3 DNA: TGTGCCTGGAGTGTTGCACCGGGGGACATTTATCAGCCCCAGCATTTT; clone size: NA; D gene: NA; J gene: TRBJ1-5; V gene: TRBV30
CDR3 protein: CASTPVPMGGTGELFF; CDR3 DNA: TGTGCCAGCACCCCCGTCCCCATGGGAGGGACCGGGGAGCTGTTTTTT; clone size: NA; D gene: TRBD2; J gene: TRBJ2-2; V gene: TRBV28
CDR3 protein: CASSIGGFSYEQYF; CDR3 DNA: TGTGCCAGTAGTATAGGCGGGTTCTCCTACGAGCAGTACTTC; clone size: NA; D gene: NA; J gene: TRBJ2-7; V gene: TRBV19
CDR3 protein: CASSPPSGGFYEQYF; CDR3 DNA: TGTGCCAGCAGCCCGCCGTCGGGGGGGTTCTACGAGCAGTACTTC; clone size: NA; D gene: TRBD2; J gene: TRBJ2-7; V gene: TRBV9
CDR3 protein: CASSGTSGTDTQYF; CDR3 DNA: TGTGCCAGCAGTGGGACTAGCGGCACAGATACGCAGTATTTT; clone size: few; D gene: TRBD2; J gene: TRBJ2-3; V gene: TRBV6-4
CDR3 protein: CASSHRATDEQFF; CDR3 DNA: TGTGCCAGCAGCCACAGGGCGACGGATGAGCAGTTCTTC; clone size: NA; D gene: NA; J gene: TRBJ2-1; V gene: TRBV7-6
CDR3 protein: CASSLGGLANYEQYF; CDR3 DNA: TGTGCCAGCAGCTTAGGCGGACTAGCAAACTACGAGCAGTACTTC; clone size: NA; D gene: TRBD2; J gene: TRBJ2-7; V gene: TRBV7-2
CDR3 protein: CATSREGVRTGPETQYF; CDR3 DNA: TGTGCCACCAGCAGAGAAGGAGTGAGGACAGGGCCGGAGACCCAGTACTTC; clone size: once; D gene: TRBD1; J gene: TRBJ2-5; V gene: TRBV15
CDR3 protein: CSVENAGRANYGYTF; CDR3 DNA: TGCAGCGTTGAAAACGCAGGGAGAGCCAACTATGGCTACACCTTC; clone size: once; D gene: NA; J gene: TRBJ1-2; V gene: TRBV29-1
CDR3 protein: CASSLALGGAYEQYF; CDR3 DNA: TGTGCCAGCAGCTTAGCGCTCGGGGGGGCCTACGAGCAGTACTTC; clone size: NA; D gene: TRBD2; J gene: TRBJ2-7; V gene: TRBV28
CDR3 protein: CASSAGTNEQYF; CDR3 DNA: TGTGCCAGCAGTGCCGGGACTAACGAGCAGTACTTC; clone size: few; D gene: TRBD2; J gene: TRBJ2-7; V gene: TRBV27
CDR3 protein: CSAQPGQGDYEQYF; CDR3 DNA: TGCAGCGCACAACCGGGACAGGGTGATTACGAGCAGTACTTC; clone size: NA; D gene: TRBD1; J gene: TRBJ2-7; V gene: TRBV29-1